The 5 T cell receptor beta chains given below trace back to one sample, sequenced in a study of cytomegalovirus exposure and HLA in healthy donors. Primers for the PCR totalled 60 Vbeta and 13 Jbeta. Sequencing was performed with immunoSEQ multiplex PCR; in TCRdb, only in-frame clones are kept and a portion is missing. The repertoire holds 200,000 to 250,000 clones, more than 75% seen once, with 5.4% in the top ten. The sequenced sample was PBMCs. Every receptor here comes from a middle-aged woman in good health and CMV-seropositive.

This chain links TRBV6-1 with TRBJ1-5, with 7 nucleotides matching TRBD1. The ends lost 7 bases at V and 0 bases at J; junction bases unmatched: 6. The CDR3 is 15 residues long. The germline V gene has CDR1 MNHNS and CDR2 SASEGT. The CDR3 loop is CASNPRDSSNQPQHF. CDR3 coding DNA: TGTGCCAGCAACCCCCGGGACAGTAGCAATCAGCCCCAGCATTTT.

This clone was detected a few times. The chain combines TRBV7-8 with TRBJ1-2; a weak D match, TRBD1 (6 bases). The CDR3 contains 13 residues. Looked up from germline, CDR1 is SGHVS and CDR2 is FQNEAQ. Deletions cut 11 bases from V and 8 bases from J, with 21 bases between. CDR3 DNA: TGTGCCGGGGGCGCCCGGACCACTATAGGCTACACCTTC. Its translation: CAGGARTTIGYTF. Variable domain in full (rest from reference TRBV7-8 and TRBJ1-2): GAGVSQSPRYKVAKRGQDVALRCDPISGHVSLFWYQQALGQGPEFLTYFQNEAQLDKSGLPSDRFFAERPEGSVSTLKIQRTQQEDSAVYLCAGGARTTIGYTFGSGTRLTVV.

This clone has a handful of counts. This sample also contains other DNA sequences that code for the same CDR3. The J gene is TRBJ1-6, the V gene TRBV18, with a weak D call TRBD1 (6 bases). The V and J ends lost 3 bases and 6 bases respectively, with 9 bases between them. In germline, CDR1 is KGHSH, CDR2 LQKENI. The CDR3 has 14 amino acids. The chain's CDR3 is CASSPGRGNSPLHF. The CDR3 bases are TGTGCCAGCTCACCGGGCAGGGGTAATTCACCCCTCCACTTT.

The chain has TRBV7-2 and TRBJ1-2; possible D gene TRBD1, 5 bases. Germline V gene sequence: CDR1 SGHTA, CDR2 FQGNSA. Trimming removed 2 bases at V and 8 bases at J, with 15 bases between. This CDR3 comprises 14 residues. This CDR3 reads CASSLWGEPKGYTF. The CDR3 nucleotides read TGTGCCAGCAGCTTATGGGGGGAACCCAAAGGCTACACCTTC. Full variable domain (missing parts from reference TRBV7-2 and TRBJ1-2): GAGVSQSPSNKVTEKGKDVELRCDPISGHTALYWYRQSLGQGLEFLIYFQGNSAPDKSGLPSDRFSAERTGGSVSTLTIQRTQQEDSAVYLCASSLWGEPKGYTFGSGTRLTVV.

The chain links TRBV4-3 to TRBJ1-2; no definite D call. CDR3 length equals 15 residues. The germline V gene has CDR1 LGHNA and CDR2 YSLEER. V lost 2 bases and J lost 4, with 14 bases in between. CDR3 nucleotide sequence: TGCGCCAGCAGCCAAAGCCCCCGGCGGCCCTATGGCTACACCTTC. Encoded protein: CASSQSPRRPYGYTF.